The present entry profiles one T cell receptor (beta chain) with its context. The antigen is unknown. This entry belongs to a study of OX40 agonist ivuxolimab in advanced cancers. For the study at large: It was ivuxolimab, an agonistic anti-OX40 (CD134) antibody, that patients were treated with. Of mixed ages from roughly 23 to 80 and averaging about 56 years, the group was roughly 85% male. Prior therapy, whether anti-PD-1, anti-PD-L1 or anti-CTLA-4, was allowed, and 30% to 40% had some.

Libraries were prepared by immunoSEQ multiplex PCR; TCRdb keeps only in-frame clonotypes and omits some of them. The sample lists over 80,000 clones; 70% to 90% were seen once. Study-level findings and limits: What antigens the expanded peripheral T cells recognized was never established.

Germline values: CDR1 SGHTA, CDR2 FQGTGA. The CDR3 loop spans 17 amino acids. Trimming removed 1 base from V and 0 bases from J, with 14 bases in between. The receptor comes from an adult with an advanced solid tumor such as melanoma, head and neck, liver or kidney cancer. The sample consisted of CD4+ or CD8+ T cells sorted from blood, taken in a trial of the OX40 agonist ivuxolimab. The chain uses TRBV7-3 and TRBJ2-3, with no clear D. The CDR3 sequence: CASSLRPQVTSTDTQYF. The CDR3 nucleotides are TGTGCCAGCAGCTTAAGGCCCCAGGTGACCAGCACAGATACGCAGTATTTT.